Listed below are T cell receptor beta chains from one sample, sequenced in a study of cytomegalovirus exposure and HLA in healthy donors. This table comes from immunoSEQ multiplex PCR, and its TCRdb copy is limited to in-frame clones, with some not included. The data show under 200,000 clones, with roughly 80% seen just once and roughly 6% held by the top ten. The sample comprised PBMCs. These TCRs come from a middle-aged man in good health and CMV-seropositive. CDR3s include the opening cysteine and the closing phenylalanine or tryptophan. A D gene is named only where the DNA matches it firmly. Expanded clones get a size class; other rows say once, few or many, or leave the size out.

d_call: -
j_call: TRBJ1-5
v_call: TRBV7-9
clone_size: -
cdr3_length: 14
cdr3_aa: CASSPGASNQPQHF
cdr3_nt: TGTGCCAGCAGCCCAGGGGCAAGCAATCAGCCCCAGCATTTT

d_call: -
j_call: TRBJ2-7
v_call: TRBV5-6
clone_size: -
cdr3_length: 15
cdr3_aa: CASSLDGQGYYEQYF
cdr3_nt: TGTGCCAGCAGCTTGGACGGTCAGGGGTACTACGAGCAGTACTTC

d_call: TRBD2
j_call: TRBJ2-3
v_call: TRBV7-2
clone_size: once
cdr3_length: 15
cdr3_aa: CASSLGGGVPDTQYF
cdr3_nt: TGTGCCAGCAGCTTAGGTGGGGGGGTACCAGATACGCAGTATTTT

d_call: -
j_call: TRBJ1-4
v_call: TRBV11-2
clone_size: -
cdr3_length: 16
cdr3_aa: CASSLRLVATNEKLFF
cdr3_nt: TGTGCCAGCAGCTTACGGTTGGTTGCAACTAATGAAAAACTGTTTTTT

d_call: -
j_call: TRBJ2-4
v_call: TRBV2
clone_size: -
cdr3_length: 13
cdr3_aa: CASNEQGLNIQYF
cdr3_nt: TGTGCCAGCAATGAACAGGGACTAAACATTCAGTACTTC

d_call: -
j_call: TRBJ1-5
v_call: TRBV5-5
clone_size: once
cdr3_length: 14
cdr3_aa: CASSLAGGNQPQHF
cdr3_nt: TGTGCCAGCAGCTTGGCCGGGGGCAATCAGCCCCAGCATTTT

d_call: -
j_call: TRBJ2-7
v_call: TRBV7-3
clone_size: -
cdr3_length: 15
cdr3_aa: CASSSAPGREYEQYF
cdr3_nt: TGTGCCAGCAGCTCAGCCCCGGGACGGGAGTACGAGCAGTACTTC

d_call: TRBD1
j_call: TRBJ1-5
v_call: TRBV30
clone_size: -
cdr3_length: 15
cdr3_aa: CAWSVPGQGNQPQHF
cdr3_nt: TGTGCCTGGAGTGTACCGGGACAGGGGAATCAGCCCCAGCATTTT

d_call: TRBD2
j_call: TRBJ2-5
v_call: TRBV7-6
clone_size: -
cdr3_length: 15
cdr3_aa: CASSLVGGFGETQYF
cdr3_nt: TGTGCCAGCAGCTTAGTCGGGGGGTTCGGTGAGACCCAGTACTTC

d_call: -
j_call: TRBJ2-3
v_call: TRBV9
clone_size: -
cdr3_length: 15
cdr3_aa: CASSVDSPSTDTQYF
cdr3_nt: TGTGCCAGCAGCGTAGACTCACCAAGCACAGATACGCAGTATTTT

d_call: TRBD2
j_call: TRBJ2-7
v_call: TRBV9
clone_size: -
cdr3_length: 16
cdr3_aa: CASSQGLAGGIYEQYF
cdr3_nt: TGTGCCAGCAGCCAAGGACTAGCGGGGGGGATCTACGAGCAGTACTTC

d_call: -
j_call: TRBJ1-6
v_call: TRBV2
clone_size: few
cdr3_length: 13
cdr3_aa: CASINDRGSPLHF
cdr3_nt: TGTGCCAGCATCAACGATCGGGGTTCACCCCTCCACTTT

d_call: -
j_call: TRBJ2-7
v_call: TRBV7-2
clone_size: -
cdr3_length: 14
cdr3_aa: CASSSDTISYEQYF
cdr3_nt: TGTGCCAGCAGCTCGGACACGATTTCCTACGAGCAGTACTTC

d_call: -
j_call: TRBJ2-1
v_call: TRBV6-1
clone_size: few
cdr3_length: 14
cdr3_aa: CASSEAWGVGEQFF
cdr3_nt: TGTGCCAGCAGTGAAGCTTGGGGGGTGGGGGAGCAGTTCTTC

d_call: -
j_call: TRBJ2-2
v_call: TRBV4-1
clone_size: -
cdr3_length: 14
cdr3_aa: CASSQALAPGELFF
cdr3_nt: TGCGCCAGCAGCCAAGCTCTAGCTCCCGGGGAGCTGTTTTTT

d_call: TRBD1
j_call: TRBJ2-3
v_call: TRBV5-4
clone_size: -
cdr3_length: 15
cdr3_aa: CASSSDRGPTDTQYF
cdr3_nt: TGTGCCAGCAGCTCCGACAGGGGTCCCACAGATACGCAGTATTTT

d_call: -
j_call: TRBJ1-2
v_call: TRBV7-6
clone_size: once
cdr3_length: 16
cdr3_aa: CASSLEAAPANYGYTF
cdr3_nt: TGTGCCAGCAGCTTAGAGGCGGCCCCAGCTAACTATGGCTACACCTTC

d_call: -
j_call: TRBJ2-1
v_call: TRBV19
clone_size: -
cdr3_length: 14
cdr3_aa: CASSISLAPNEQFF
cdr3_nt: TGTGCCAGTAGTATCTCTCTAGCTCCCAATGAGCAGTTCTTC

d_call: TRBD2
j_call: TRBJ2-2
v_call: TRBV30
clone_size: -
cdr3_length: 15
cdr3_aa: CAWTPGGAGTGELFF
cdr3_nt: TGTGCCTGGACCCCGGGGGGGGCGGGCACCGGGGAGCTGTTTTTT

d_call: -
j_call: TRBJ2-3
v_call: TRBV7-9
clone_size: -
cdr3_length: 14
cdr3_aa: CASSLEGGGDTQYF
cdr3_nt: TGTGCCAGCAGCTTAGAGGGAGGGGGTGATACGCAGTATTTT

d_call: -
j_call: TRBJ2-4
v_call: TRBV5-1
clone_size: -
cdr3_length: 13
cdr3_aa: CASSLVPGGGMDF
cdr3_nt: TGCGCCAGCAGCTTGGTGCCAGGGGGAGGCATGGACTTC

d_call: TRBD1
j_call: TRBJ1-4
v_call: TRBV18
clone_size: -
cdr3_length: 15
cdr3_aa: CASSPDRGANEKLFF
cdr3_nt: TGTGCCAGCTCACCGGACAGGGGGGCTAATGAAAAACTGTTTTTT

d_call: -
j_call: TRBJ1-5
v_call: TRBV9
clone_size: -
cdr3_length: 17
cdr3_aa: CASSVWLRTELNQPQHF
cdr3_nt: TGTGCCAGCAGCGTATGGCTTCGGACAGAGCTCAATCAGCCCCAGCATTTT

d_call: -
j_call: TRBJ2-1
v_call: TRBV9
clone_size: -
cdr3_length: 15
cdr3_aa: CASSVDPRKYNEQFF
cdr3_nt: TGTGCCAGCAGCGTAGACCCCAGGAAATACAATGAGCAGTTCTTC

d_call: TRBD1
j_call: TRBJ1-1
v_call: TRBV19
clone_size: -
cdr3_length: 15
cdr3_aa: CASSPQDRWNTEAFF
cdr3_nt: TGTGCCAGTAGTCCCCAGGACAGGTGGAACACTGAAGCTTTCTTT

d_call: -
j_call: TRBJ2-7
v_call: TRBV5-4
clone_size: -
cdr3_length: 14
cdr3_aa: CASSSPASSYEQYF
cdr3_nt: TGTGCCAGCAGCTCGCCCGCTAGCTCCTACGAGCAGTACTTC

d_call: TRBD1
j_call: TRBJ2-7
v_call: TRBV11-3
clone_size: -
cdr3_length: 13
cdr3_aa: CASSLTGAYEQYF
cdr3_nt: TGTGCCAGCAGCTTAACAGGGGCCTACGAGCAGTACTTC

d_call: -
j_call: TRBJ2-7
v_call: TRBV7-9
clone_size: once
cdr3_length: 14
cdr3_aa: CASSLKGNTYEQYF
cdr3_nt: TGTGCCAGCAGCTTAAAGGGGAACACCTACGAGCAGTACTTC

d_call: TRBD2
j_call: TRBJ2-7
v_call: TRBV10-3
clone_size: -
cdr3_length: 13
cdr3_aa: CATGTSGSYEQYF
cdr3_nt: TGTGCCACCGGGACTAGCGGATCCTACGAGCAGTACTTC

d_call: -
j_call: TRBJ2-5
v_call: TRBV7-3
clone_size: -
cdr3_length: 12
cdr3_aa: CASSAGGETQYF
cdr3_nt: TGTGCCAGCAGCGCAGGGGGGGAGACCCAGTACTTC

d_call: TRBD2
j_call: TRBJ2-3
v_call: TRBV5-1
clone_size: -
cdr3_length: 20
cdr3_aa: CASSLSPPGTSVFATDTQYF
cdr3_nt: TGCGCCAGCAGCTTATCGCCCCCCGGGACTAGCGTTTTCGCCACAGATACGCAGTATTTT

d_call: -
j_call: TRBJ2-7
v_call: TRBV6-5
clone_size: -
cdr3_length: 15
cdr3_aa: CASSHSGHVTYEQYF
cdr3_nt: TGTGCCAGCAGTCACTCGGGACACGTAACCTACGAGCAGTACTTC

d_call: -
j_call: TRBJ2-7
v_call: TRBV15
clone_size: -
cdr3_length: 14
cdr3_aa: CATSRAPGDPKQYF
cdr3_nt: TGTGCCACCAGCAGAGCCCCAGGGGACCCGAAGCAGTACTTC

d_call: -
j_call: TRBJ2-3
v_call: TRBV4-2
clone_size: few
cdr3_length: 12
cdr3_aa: CASSQLFNTQYF
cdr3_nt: TGTGCCAGCAGCCAGCTATTCAATACGCAGTATTTT

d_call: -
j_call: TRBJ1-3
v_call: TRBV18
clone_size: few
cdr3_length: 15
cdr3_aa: CASSLGQFSGNTIYF
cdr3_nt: TGTGCCAGCTCACTAGGACAATTCTCTGGAAACACCATATATTTT

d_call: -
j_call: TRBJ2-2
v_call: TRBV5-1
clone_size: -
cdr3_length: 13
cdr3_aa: CASRTETAGELFF
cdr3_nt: TGCGCCAGCCGGACAGAAACGGCCGGGGAGCTGTTTTTT

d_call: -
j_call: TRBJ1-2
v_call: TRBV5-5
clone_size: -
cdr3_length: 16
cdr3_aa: CASSLDSVGRTGGYTF
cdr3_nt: TGTGCCAGCAGCTTGGATTCGGTTGGTCGTACCGGGGGCTACACCTTC

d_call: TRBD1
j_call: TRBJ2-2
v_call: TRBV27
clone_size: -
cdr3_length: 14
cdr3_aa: CASGWTGGGGELFF
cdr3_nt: TGTGCCAGCGGCTGGACAGGGGGCGGCGGGGAGCTGTTTTTT

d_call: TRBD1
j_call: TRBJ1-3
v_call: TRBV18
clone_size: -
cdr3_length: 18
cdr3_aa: CASSPLGTGLSSGNTIYF
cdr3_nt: TGTGCCAGCTCACCACTGGGGACAGGGCTCTCCTCTGGAAACACCATATATTTT

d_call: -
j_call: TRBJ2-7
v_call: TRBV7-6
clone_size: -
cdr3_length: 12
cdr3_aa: CASSAAGYEQYF
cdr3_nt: TGTGCCAGCAGCGCGGCGGGCTACGAGCAGTACTTC

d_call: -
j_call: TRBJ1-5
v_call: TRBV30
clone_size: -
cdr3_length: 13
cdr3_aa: CAWSVGVNQPQHF
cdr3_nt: TGTGCCTGGAGTGTGGGAGTTAATCAGCCCCAGCATTTT

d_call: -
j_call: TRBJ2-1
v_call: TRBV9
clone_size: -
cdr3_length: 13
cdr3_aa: CASSVTEAAEQFF
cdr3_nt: TGTGCCAGCAGCGTAACTGAAGCGGCCGAGCAGTTCTTC

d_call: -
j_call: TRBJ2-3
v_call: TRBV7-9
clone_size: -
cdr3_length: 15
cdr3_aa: CAGAGSGVATDTQYF
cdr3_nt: TGTGCCGGAGCAGGTTCAGGGGTAGCCACAGATACGCAGTATTTT

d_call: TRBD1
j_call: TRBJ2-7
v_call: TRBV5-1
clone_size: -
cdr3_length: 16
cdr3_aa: CASSRTPGQGVHEQYF
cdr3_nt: TGCGCCAGCAGCCGGACCCCGGGTCAGGGGGTTCACGAGCAGTACTTC

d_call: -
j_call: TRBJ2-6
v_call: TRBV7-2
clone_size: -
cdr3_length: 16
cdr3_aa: CASSLVGGTGANVLTF
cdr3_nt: TGTGCCAGCAGCTTAGTCGGGGGTACTGGGGCCAACGTCCTGACTTTC

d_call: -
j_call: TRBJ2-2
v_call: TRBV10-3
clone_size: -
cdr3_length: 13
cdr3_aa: CAIRYSGTGELFF
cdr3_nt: TGTGCCATCAGATACTCAGGGACCGGGGAGCTGTTTTTT

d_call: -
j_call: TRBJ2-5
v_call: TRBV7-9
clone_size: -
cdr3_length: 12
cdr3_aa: CASSLAAETQYF
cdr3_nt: TGTGCCAGCAGCTTAGCGGCTGAGACCCAGTACTTC

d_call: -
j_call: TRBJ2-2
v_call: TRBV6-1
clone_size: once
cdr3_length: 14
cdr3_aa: CASSVQGGTGELFF
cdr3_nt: TGTGCCAGCAGTGTCCAGGGTGGGACCGGGGAGCTGTTTTTT

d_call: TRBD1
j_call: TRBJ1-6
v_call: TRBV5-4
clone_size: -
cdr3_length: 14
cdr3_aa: CASSFAGGSSPLHF
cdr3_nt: TGTGCCAGCAGCTTTGCAGGGGGCAGTTCACCCCTCCACTTT